A single TCR beta chain is shown here with its context. Its cognate antigen is unknown. The record originates from a study of shared clonotypes between healthy human individuals. On the study more broadly: Sampling drew on donors who were a couple of women and a few men aged 18 to 49. Study observations and caveats: Larger estimated richness was generally seen in naive subsets than in memory subsets.

There were only Caucasian adults among the donors, and all lived in Nashville, Tennessee. The germline CDR1 and CDR2 sequences are LNHDA and SQIVND (reference sequence). Losses at the gene ends were 7 bases for V and 0 bases for J; bases not matched to a gene: 9. The CDR3 contains 15 residues. The protocol was immunoSEQ multiplex PCR, while the TCRdb copy is restricted to in-frame clones and leaves out a portion. The sample lists roughly 1,000,000 clones, about 80% occurring once. The sequencing sample was made of memory CD4+ T cells from PBMCs. Subset denoted: CD45RA-negative fraction. This clonotype was obtained from a young man in good health. Some clones in this sample may be carry-over from other donors' samples. The chain is built from TRBV19 and TRBJ2-7; TRBD1 agrees at 7 bases. CDR3 protein: CASKDRGQSSYEQYF. CDR3 in DNA: TGTGCCAGTAAAGATCGGGGACAGAGCTCCTACGAGCAGTACTTC.